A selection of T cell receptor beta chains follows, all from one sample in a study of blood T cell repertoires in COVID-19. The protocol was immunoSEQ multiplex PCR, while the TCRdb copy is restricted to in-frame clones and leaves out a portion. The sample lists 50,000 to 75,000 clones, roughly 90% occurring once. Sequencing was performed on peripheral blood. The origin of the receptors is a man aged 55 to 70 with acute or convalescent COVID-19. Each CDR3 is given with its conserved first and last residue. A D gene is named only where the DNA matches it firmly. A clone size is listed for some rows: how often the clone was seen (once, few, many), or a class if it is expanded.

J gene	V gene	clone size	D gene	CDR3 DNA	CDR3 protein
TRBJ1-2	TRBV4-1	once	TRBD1	TGCGCCAGCAGCCAAGACCGGGACAGAGAGTATGGCTACACCTTC	CASSQDRDREYGYTF
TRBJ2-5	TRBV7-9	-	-	TGTGCCAGCAGCTTAGCGCGGAAGGCCCGAGAGACCCAGTACTTC	CASSLARKARETQYF
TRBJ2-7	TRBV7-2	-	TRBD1	TGTGCCAGCAGCTTAGAAGGGACAGGGCTCTACGAGCAGTACTTC	CASSLEGTGLYEQYF
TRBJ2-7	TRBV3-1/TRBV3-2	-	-	TGTGCCAGCAGCCAAGGTAGGCCAGGCCAAACCTACGAGCAGTACTTC	CASSQGRPGQTYEQYF
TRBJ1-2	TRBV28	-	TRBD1	TGTGCCAGCAGTCAGGGGGGCGCATATGGCTACACCTTC	CASSQGGAYGYTF
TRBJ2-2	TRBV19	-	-	TGTGCCAGTTCTAGACCGGGAGGGGGCCTCGGGGAGCTGTTTTTT	CASSRPGGGLGELFF
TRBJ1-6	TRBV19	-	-	TGTGCCAGTAATCGCTACGGGGGGAGCTCCTATAATTCACCCCTCCACTTT	CASNRYGGSSYNSPLHF
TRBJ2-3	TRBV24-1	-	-	TGTGCCACCAGTGAATCGGTCCCAGATACGCAGTATTTT	CATSESVPDTQYF
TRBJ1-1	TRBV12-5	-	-	TGTGCTAGTGGTTTGTTAGGGGTCAACACTGAAGCTTTCTTT	CASGLLGVNTEAFF
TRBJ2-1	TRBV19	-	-	TGTGCCAGTAGTATAGCCAGGGCGCCACCAAACAATGAGCAGTTCTTC	CASSIARAPPNNEQFF
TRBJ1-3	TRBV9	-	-	TGTGCCAGCAGCCATGGACAGTTCTTGAGCTCTGGAAACACCATATATTTT	CASSHGQFLSSGNTIYF
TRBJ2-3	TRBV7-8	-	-	TGTGCCAGCACCAGCTGGCTAGATCTTCCTTATAGCACAGATACGCAGTATTTT	CASTSWLDLPYSTDTQYF
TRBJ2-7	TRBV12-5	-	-	TGTGCTCCCCACCTGGCAGGGTACTCCTACGAGCAGTACTTC	CAPHLAGYSYEQYF
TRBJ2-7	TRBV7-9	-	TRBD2	TGTGCCAGCAGCCCGGGACCGGGTAGCGGGGACCTCTCCTACGAGCAGTACTTC	CASSPGPGSGDLSYEQYF
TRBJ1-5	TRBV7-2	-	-	TGTGCCAGCAGCTCCTTACTTCAGCCCCAGCATTTT	CASSSLLQPQHF
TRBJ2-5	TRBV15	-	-	TGTGCCACCAGCGCAACAGGGACGGGGGAGACCCAGTACTTC	CATSATGTGETQYF
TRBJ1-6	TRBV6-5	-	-	TGTGCCAGCAGTTACCCGGATGGATCCGGGAGTTCACCCCTCCACTTT	CASSYPDGSGSSPLHF
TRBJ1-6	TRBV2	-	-	TGTGCCAGCAATAGACAGGAAAATTCACCCCTCCACTTT	CASNRQENSPLHF
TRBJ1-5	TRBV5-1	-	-	TGCGCCAGCAGCTTTGGGCAGGATCAGCCCCAGCATTTT	CASSFGQDQPQHF
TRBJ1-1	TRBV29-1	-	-	TGCAGCGTTGAATCGGGGTCGGGCACTGAAGCTTTCTTT	CSVESGSGTEAFF
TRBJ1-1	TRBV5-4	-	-	TGTGCCAGCAGCCCCCCGGGCACCGGGATCACTGAAGCTTTCTTT	CASSPPGTGITEAFF
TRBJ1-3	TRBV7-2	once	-	TGTGCCAGCAGCGTCATGCTAGGAGCTGCTGGAAACACCATATATTTT	CASSVMLGAAGNTIYF
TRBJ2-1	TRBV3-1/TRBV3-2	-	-	TGTGCCAGCAGTCACAGGGACGGTGAGCAGTTCTTC	CASSHRDGEQFF
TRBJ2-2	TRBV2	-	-	TGTGCCAGCGGGAGGCAGGAGAACACCGGGGAGCTGTTTTTT	CASGRQENTGELFF
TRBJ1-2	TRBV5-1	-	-	TGCGCCAGCAGCTCCGGAGGTCTGGGGGCTGATGGCTACACCTTC	CASSSGGLGADGYTF
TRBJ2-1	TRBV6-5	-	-	TGTGCCAGCAGATCTCTTACAGGCGGCAATGAGCAGTTCTTC	CASRSLTGGNEQFF
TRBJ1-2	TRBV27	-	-	TGTGCCAGCAGTTTATTTGCGGGGAGTGGCTACACCTTC	CASSLFAGSGYTF
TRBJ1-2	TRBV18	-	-	TGTGCCAGCTCACCAGCGGCTGATTCCATTTATGGCTACACCTTC	CASSPAADSIYGYTF
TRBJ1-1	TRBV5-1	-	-	TGCGCCAGCAAGGGAGGGACTGAAGCTTTCTTT	CASKGGTEAFF
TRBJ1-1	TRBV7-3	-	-	TGTGCCAGCAGCCCCCAGGGGTACACTGAAGCTTTCTTT	CASSPQGYTEAFF